Below, 22 T cell receptor beta chains from the same sample are listed, as sequenced in a study of regulatory T cells in long-lasting Graves disease. Arm-PCR of CDR3 regions with iRepertoire HTBI primers generated TCR beta libraries. Each CDR3 protein gets one entry after TCRdb re-called the multiplex PCR reads with MiXCR. Among 700,000 or so distinct CDR3 sequences listed, about 30% were seen once. The time point was: persistent/refractory GD, antithyroid drugs over 5 years with positive TRAb. With RNA extracted from PBMCs as input, the TCR library was made. Sequencing used peripheral blood mononuclear cells (PBMCs), obtained when the disease was refractory, from a patient treated with antithyroid drugs. These receptor sequences come from a female donor with Graves disease.

The J gene is TRBJ2-7, the V gene TRBV5-1; TRBD2 matches 8 bases. The trim removed 0 bases at V and 2 bases at J, leaving 4 bases unmatched. The CDR3 is 15 residues long. Germline V gene lookup returns CDR1 SGHRS and CDR2 YFSETQ. The CDR3 loop reads CASSLDSGTTYEQYF. CDR3 DNA: TGCGCCAGCAGCTTGGATAGCGGGACCACCTACGAGCAGTACTTC.

This clonotype was observed a few times. The rearrangement joins TRBV5-1 to TRBJ2-5; TRBD2 agrees at 9 bases. Germline loops: CDR1 SGHRS, CDR2 YFSETQ. Trimming removed 5 bases from V and 0 bases from J; junction bases left unmatched: 11. This CDR3 spans 17 amino acids. In nucleotides, the CDR3 is TGCGCCAGCAGAATTCCCCTAGCGGGGAGCAACCAAGAGACCCAGTACTTC. Its translation is CASRIPLAGSNQETQYF.

The sample holds many counts of this clonotype. One end of the junction varies from germline; a read error may be responsible. The rearrangement uses TRBV5-1 and TRBJ2-7; D unresolved. Germline V CDR1 and CDR2: SGHRS, YFSETQ. This CDR3 has 13 residues. CDR3 in DNA: TGTGCCAGCAGCTTAGAGGTCTTCTACGAGCAGTACTTC. It codes for CASSLEVFYEQYF.

This clonotype was recorded a few times. The chain carries TRBV14 and TRBJ2-7; the match to TRBD2 covers 7 bases. This CDR3 region has 15 residues. V lost 4 bases and J lost 2; bases outside the gene matches: 8. Germline lookup yields CDR1 SGHDN and CDR2 FVKESK. The CDR3 region has the DNA TGTGCCAGCAGCCGGCAAGCGGGATTGACCTACGAGCAGTACTTC. Encoded protein: CASSRQAGLTYEQYF.

In DNA form, the CDR3 reads TGTGCCAGTAGTGCCACCCGGACAGGGCATGGCTACACCTTC. Its protein product is CASSATRTGHGYTF. V and J are TRBV19 and TRBJ1-2; 8 bases are shared with TRBD1. CDR1 LNHDA and CDR2 SQIVND come from the germline V gene (reference sequence). Trimming at V came to 5 bases and at J to 6 bases, leaving 8 bases not matched to a gene. The CDR3 covers 14 residues.

This chain uses TRBV11-2 with TRBJ1-2, with TRBD1 as a possible D gene (5 bases). Germline CDR1 SGHAT, CDR2 FQNNGV. Trimming shortened V by 1 base and J by 7 bases, and 19 bases separated the two germline ends. The CDR3 loop spans 16 amino acids. The CDR3 here is CASSLVWGSGSLGYTF. CDR3 nucleotide sequence: TGTGCCAGCAGCTTAGTCTGGGGGTCCGGGTCGCTTGGCTACACCTTC.

The rearrangement uses TRBV3-1 and TRBJ1-2; D remains unclear. The CDR3 runs to 11 residues. Germline CDR1 reads LGHDT; CDR2 reads YNNKEL (reference sequence). The V and J ends lost 3 bases and 10 bases respectively, with 9 bases between them. This chain's CDR3 is CASSQGFDYTF. For the CDR3, the DNA is TGTGCCAGCAGCCAGGGTTTTGACTACACCTTC.

This clonotype was observed a few times. The rearrangement joins TRBV12-3 or TRBV12-4 to TRBJ2-7; D is possibly TRBD1 (6 bases). This CDR3 is 15 amino acids long. V was trimmed by 6 bases and J by 3 bases, leaving 18 bases between them. CDR3 sequence reads: CASSSVTTGIYEQYF. CDR3 coding DNA: TGTGCCAGCAGCTCGGTCACTACAGGGATCTACGAGCAGTACTTC.

The V gene is TRBV25-1, the J gene TRBJ1-6; D is uncertain. CDR3 length: 16 amino acids. The V gene's germline CDR1 is MGHDK and CDR2 SYGVNS. V lost 3 bases, J lost 9 bases, and 18 bases lay in between. CDR3 sequence: CASSDVDPPGSSPLHF. CDR3 DNA: TGTGCCAGCAGTGACGTCGACCCTCCAGGTAGTTCACCCCTCCACTTT. The variable domain in full, with the rest retrieved from reference TRBV25-1 and TRBJ1-6, is EADIYQTPRYLVIGTGKKITLECSQTMGHDKMYWYQQDPGMELHLIHYSYGVNSTEKGDLSSESTVSRIRTEHFPLTLESARPSHTSQYLCASSDVDPPGSSPLHFGNGTRLTVT.

This chain connects TRBV18 to TRBJ2-3, with D possibly matching TRBD1 (6 bases). V shed 1 base and J shed 2 bases, with 10 bases lying between them. This CDR3 has 15 residues. Germline V lookup: CDR1 KGHSH, CDR2 LQKENI. The CDR3 reads CASSPLGQHTDTQYF. CDR3 in DNA: TGTGCCAGCTCACCACTTGGACAGCACACAGATACGCAGTATTTT.

This clonotype was seen a few times. The CDR3 DNA reads TGTGCCAGTAGTCGCCGGGAGAGGGGGACTGAAGCTTTCTTT. Translating gives CASSRRERGTEAFF. This chain links TRBV19 with TRBJ1-1; D perhaps matches TRBD1 (6 bases). The germline V and J ends were trimmed by 5 bases and 5 bases, with 15 bases remaining between them. CDR1 and CDR2 (germline): LNHDA, SQIVND (reference sequence). This CDR3 has 14 amino acids.

In this sample, this clonotype turned up a few times. The V gene is TRBV28, the J gene TRBJ1-4, with TRBD1 as a possible D gene (5 bases). V lost 6 bases and J 7 bases, leaving 18 bases between the germline ends. CDR1 and CDR2 from the germline V gene are MDHEN and SYDVKM. This CDR3 has 15 amino acids. The CDR3 region has the DNA TGTGCCAGCAGCCTGGGTTCCTTAAGGGGTGAAAAACTGTTTTTT. Translated: CASSLGSLRGEKLFF.

The genes are TRBV5-1 and TRBJ2-5; the D call may be TRBD1 or TRBD2 (6 bases each). Per the germline V gene, CDR1 is SGHRS and CDR2 is YFSETQ. Trimming removed 5 bases from V and 5 bases from J, with 19 bases in between. The CDR3 covers 15 residues. The CDR3: CASRWGAQSGETQYF. CDR3 coding DNA: TGCGCCAGCAGATGGGGGGCCCAAAGCGGGGAGACCCAGTACTTC.

The chain uses TRBV6-1 and TRBJ2-4; TRBD2 matches at 7 bases. J gave up 0 bases and V 1 base, and 3 bases lay outside the gene matches. In germline, CDR1 is MNHNS, CDR2 SASEGT. This CDR3 is 16 amino acids long. The CDR3 sequence: CASSEGGGIAKNIQYF. CDR3 bases: TGTGCCAGCAGTGAAGGGGGGGGGATAGCCAAAAACATTCAGTACTTC.

The chain has TRBV7-2 and TRBJ2-7; TRBD2 agrees at 8 bases. The junction had 7 bases not matched to a gene; V was cut back by 2 bases and J by 7 bases. Germline lookup yields CDR1 SGHTA and CDR2 FQGNSA. The CDR3 contains 14 residues. The CDR3 region is CASSLTPGRGEQYF. The CDR3 coding sequence is TGTGCCAGCAGCTTAACTCCCGGGAGGGGGGAGCAGTACTTC. Supplemented by reference TRBV7-2 and TRBJ2-7, the full variable domain reads GAGVSQSPSNKVTEKGKDVELRCDPISGHTALYWYRQSLGQGLEFLIYFQGNSAPDKSGLPSDRFSAERTGGSVSTLTIQRTQQEDSAVYLCASSLTPGRGEQYFGPGTRLTVT.

The gene calls are TRBV11-1 and TRBJ2-7; 7 bases fit TRBD1. CDR3 length equals 16 residues. CDR1 SGHAT and CDR2 FQDESV come from the germline V gene (reference sequence). J was trimmed by 1 base and V by 4 bases; bases with no gene match: 10. The DNA of the CDR3 is TGTGCCAGCAGCTACCGGGACAGAAAACGTTCCTACGAGCAGTACTTC. Encoded protein: CASSYRDRKRSYEQYF.

This clonotype was counted at least ten times. The V call is TRBV7-3, the J call TRBJ2-5; D is unresolved. The length of the CDR3 is 13 residues. The germline gives CDR1 SGHTA, CDR2 FQGTGA. Trimming stripped 5 bases from V and 5 bases from J, with 12 bases between. The CDR3 DNA follows: TGTGCCAGCAGCCCGATAGCACTGGAGACCCAGTACTTC. This sequence encodes CASSPIALETQYF.

The CDR3, as DNA: TGCAGTGCTAGAGCCGGGACTAGCGGATCCTACGAGCAGTACTTC. This sequence encodes CSARAGTSGSYEQYF. This rearrangement joins TRBV20-1 to TRBJ2-7; 11 bases line up with TRBD2. The V gene's germline CDR1 is DFQATT and CDR2 SNEGSKA (reference sequence). V shed 1 base and J 1 base; nucleotides not matched to a gene: 3. This CDR3 has 15 residues.

This clonotype was observed at least ten times. This chain joins TRBV6-4 and TRBJ1-4, with TRBD1 identical over 7 bases. The CDR3 loop spans 15 amino acids. Germline V gene sequence: CDR1 MRHNA, CDR2 SNTAGT. With V trimmed by 3 bases and J by 8 bases, 9 bases remained unmatched. The DNA for the CDR3 is TGTGCCAGCAGTGAAGGACAGGTCGGAGCCGAAAAACTGTTTTTT. Translated: CASSEGQVGAEKLFF.

This clonotype occurred once. The chain couples TRBV6-2 or TRBV6-3 to TRBJ1-1; the D is unclear. Trimming took off 11 bases at V and 4 bases at J, with 17 bases between the two ends. The CDR3 covers 13 residues. Germline V gene data show CDR1 as MNHEY and CDR2 as SVGEGT. CDR3 DNA sequence: TGTGCCGGTAGCGACCTTGATGGCACTGAAGCTTTCTTT. This gives the protein CAGSDLDGTEAFF.

This clonotype was counted a few times. V and J are TRBV2 and TRBJ1-1; 8 bases fit TRBD1. J was trimmed by 1 base and V by 8 bases; bases with no gene match: 3. This CDR3 has 13 amino acids. The germline CDR1 and CDR2 sequences are SNHLY and FYNNEI. DNA of the CDR3: TGTGCCAGCTTTCAGGGGGCGAACACTGAAGCTTTCTTT. This codes for CASFQGANTEAFF.

This clonotype appeared many times. CDR3 in DNA: TGTGCCAGCACCGCCTCAGGGGAGAACTATGGCTACACCTTC. Translation: CASTASGENYGYTF. This rearrangement joins TRBV28 to TRBJ1-2; D perhaps matches TRBD1 (6 bases). Trimming stripped 7 bases from V and 2 bases from J, with 14 bases between. This CDR3 region has 14 residues. The germline gives CDR1 MDHEN, CDR2 SYDVKM.